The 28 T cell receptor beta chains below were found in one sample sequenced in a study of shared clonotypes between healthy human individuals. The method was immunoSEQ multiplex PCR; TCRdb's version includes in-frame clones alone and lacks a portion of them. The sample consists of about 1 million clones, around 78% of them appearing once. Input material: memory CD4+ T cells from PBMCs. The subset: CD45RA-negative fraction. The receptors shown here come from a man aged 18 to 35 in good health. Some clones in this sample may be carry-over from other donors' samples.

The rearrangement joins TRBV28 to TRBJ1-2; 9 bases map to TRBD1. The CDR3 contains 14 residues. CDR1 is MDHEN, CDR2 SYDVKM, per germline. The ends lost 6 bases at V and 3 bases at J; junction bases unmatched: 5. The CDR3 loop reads CASSPGQGYYGYTF. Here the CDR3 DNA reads TGTGCCAGCAGCCCGGGACAGGGCTACTATGGCTACACCTTC.

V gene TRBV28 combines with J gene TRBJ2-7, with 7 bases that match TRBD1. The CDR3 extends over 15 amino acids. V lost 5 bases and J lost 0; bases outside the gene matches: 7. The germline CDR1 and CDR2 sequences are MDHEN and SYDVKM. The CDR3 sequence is CASSTPGQSSYEQYF. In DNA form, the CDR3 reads TGTGCCAGCAGTACCCCGGGACAGAGCTCCTACGAGCAGTACTTC.

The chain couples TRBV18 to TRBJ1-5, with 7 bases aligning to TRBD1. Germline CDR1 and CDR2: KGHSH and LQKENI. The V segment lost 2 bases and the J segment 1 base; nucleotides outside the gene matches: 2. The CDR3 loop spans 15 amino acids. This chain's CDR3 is CASSPETGSNQPQHF. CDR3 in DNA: TGTGCCAGCTCACCAGAGACAGGGAGCAATCAGCCCCAGCATTTT.

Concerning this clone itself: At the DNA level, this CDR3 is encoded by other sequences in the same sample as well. CDR3 sequence (DNA): TGCGCCAGCAGCCTCTACGGAACCGGGGAGACCCAGTACTTC. This sequence encodes CASSLYGTGETQYF. The gene calls are TRBV5-1 and TRBJ2-5; D not certain. This CDR3 is built from 14 residues. The germline gives CDR1 SGHRS, CDR2 YFSETQ. The V and J ends lost 4 bases and 5 bases respectively, with 15 bases between them. Complete variable domain (other parts from reference TRBV5-1 and TRBJ2-5): KAGVTQTPRYLIKTRGQQVTLSCSPISGHRSVSWYQQTPGQGLQFLFEYFSETQRNKGNFPGRFSGRQFSNSRSEMNVSTLELGDSALYLCASSLYGTGETQYFGPGTRLLVL.

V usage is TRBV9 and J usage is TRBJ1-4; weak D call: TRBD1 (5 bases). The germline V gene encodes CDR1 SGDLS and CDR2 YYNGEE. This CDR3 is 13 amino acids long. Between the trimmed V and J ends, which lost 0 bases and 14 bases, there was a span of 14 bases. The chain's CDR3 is CASSVEVGGDLFF. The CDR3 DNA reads TGTGCCAGCAGCGTAGAAGTTGGAGGGGATCTGTTTTTT.

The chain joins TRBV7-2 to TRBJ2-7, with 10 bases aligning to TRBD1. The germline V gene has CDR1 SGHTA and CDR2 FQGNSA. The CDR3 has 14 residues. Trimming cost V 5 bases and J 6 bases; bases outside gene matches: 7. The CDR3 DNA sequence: TGTGCCAGCAGCCCAGGGACAGGGGAGGCCGAGCAGTACTTC. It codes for CASSPGTGEAEQYF.

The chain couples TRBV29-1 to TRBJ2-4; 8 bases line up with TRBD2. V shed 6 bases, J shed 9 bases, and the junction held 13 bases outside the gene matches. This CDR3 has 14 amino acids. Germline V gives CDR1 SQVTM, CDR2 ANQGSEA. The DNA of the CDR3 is TGCAGCGTCGTTTCAGGGACTAGTTCGGGCATTCAGTACTTC. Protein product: CSVVSGTSSGIQYF.

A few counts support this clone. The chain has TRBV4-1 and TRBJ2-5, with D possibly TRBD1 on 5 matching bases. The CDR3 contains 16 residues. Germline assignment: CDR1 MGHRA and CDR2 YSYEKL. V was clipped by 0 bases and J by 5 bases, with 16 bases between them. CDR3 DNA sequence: TGCGCCAGCAGCCAAGAGTCGGCAGGGAAAAGGGAGACCCAGTACTTC. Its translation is CASSQESAGKRETQYF.

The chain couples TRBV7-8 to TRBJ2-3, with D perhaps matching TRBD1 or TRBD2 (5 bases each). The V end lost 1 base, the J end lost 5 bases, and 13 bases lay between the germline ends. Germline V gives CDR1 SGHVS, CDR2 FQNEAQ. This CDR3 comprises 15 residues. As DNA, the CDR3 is TGTGCCAGCAGCTTAGTGGTGTGGGGGTTAGATACGCAGTATTTT. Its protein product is CASSLVVWGLDTQYF.

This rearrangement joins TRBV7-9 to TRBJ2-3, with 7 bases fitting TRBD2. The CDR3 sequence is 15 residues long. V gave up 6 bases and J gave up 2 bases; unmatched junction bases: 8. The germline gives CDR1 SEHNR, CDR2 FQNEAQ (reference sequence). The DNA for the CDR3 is TGTGCCAGCAGGGCATCTAGCGGAGACACAGATACGCAGTATTTT. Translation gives CASRASSGDTDTQYF.

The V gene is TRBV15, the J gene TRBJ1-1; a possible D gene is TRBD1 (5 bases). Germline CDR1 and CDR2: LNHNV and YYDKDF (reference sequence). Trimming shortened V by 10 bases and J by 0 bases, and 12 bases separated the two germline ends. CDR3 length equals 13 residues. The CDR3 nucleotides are TGTGCCATATCGGGGCCCATGAACACTGAAGCTTTCTTT. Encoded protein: CAISGPMNTEAFF. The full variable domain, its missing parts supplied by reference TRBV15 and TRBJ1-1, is DAMVIQNPRYQVTQFGKPVTLSCSQTLNHNVMYWYQQKSSQAPKLLFHYYDKDFNNEADTPDNFQSRRPNTSFCFLDIRSPGLGDTAMYLCAISGPMNTEAFFGQGTRLTVV.

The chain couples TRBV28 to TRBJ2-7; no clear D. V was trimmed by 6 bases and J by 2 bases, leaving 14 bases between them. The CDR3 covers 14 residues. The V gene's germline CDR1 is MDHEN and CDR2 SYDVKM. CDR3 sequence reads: CASRTQQGPYEQYF. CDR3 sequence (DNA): TGTGCCAGCAGGACCCAGCAAGGGCCCTACGAGCAGTACTTC.

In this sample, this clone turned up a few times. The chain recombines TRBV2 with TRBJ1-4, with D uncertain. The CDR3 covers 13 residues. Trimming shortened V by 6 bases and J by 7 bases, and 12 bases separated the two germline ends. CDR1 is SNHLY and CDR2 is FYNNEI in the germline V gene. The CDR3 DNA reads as TGTGCCAGCAGCTCAGAGCGTGGTGAAAAACTGTTTTTT. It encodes CASSSERGEKLFF.

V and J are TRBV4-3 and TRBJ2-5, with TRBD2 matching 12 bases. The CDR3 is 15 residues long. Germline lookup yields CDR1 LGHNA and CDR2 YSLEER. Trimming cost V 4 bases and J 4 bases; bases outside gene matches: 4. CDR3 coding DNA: TGCGCCAGCAGCCGGGGACTAGCGGGTGTAGAGACCCAGTACTTC. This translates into CASSRGLAGVETQYF.

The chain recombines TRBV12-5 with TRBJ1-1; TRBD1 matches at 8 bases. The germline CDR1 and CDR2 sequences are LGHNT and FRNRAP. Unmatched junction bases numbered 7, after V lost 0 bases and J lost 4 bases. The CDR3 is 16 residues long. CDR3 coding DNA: TGTGCTAGTGGTTTGGTACTGTCAGGGGGCGGCACTGAAGCTTTCTTT. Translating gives CASGLVLSGGGTEAFF.

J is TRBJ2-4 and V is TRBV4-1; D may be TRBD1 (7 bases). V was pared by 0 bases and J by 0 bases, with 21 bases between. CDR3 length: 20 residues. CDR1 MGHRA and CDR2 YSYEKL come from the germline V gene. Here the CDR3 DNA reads TGCGCCAGCAGCCAAGATAGCGAGCAGGGGGACTTCTTAGCCAAAAACATTCAGTACTTC. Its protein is CASSQDSEQGDFLAKNIQYF.

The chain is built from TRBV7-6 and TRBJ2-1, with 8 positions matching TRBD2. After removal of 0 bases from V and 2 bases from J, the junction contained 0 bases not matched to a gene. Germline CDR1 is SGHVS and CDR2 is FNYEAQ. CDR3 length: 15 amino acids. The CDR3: CASSLASGAYNEQFF. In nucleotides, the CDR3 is TGTGCCAGCAGCTTAGCTAGCGGGGCCTACAATGAGCAGTTCTTC. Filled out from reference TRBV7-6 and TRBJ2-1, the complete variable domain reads GAGVSQSPRYKVTKRGQDVALRCDPISGHVSLYWYRQALGQGPEFLTYFNYEAQQDKSGLPNDRFSAERPEGSISTLTIQRTEQRDSAMYRCASSLASGAYNEQFFGPGTRLTVL.

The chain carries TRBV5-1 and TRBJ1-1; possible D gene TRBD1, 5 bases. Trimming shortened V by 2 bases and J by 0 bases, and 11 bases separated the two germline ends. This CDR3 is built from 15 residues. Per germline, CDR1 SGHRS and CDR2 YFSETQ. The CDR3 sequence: CASSFGGGMNTEAFF. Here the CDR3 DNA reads TGCGCCAGCAGCTTTGGGGGAGGGATGAACACTGAAGCTTTCTTT.

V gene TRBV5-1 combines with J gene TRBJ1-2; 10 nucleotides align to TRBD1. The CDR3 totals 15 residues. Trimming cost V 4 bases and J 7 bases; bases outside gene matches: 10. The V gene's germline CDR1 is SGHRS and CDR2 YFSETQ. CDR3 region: CASSLPGQGSFGYTF. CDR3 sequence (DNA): TGCGCCAGCAGCCTCCCGGGACAGGGGTCTTTTGGCTACACCTTC.

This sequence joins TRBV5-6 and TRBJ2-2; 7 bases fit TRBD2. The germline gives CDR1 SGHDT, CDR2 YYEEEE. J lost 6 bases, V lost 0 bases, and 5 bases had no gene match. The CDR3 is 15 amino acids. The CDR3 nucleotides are TGTGCCAGCAGCTTGGCGGGAGGTCCCCCCGGGGAGCTGTTTTTT. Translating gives CASSLAGGPPGELFF. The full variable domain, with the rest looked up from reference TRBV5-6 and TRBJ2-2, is DAGVTQSPTHLIKTRGQQVTLRCSPKSGHDTVSWYQQALGQGPQFIFQYYEEEERQRGNFPDRFSGHQFPNYSSELNVNALLLGDSALYLCASSLAGGPPGELFFGEGSRLTVL.

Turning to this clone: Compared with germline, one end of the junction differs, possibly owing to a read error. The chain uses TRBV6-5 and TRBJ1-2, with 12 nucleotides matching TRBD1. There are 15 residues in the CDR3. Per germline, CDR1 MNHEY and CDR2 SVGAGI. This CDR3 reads CASSYAGGTGGASAF. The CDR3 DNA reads TGTGCCAGCAGTTACGCAGGGGGGACAGGGGGCGCCTCCGCCTTC.

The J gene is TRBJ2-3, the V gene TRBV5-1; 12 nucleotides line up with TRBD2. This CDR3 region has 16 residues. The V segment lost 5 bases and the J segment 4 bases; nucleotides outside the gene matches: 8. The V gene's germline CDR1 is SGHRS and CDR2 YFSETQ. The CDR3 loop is CASSLPTSGSADTQYF. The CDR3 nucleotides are TGCGCCAGCAGTCTTCCGACTAGCGGGAGTGCAGATACGCAGTATTTT.

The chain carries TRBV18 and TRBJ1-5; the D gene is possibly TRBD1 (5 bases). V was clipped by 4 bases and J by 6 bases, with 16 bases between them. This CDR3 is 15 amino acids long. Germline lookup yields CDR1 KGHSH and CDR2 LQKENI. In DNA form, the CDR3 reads TGTGCCAGCTCACGAGACCAGGGAGTAAGTCAGCCCCAGCATTTT. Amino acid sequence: CASSRDQGVSQPQHF.

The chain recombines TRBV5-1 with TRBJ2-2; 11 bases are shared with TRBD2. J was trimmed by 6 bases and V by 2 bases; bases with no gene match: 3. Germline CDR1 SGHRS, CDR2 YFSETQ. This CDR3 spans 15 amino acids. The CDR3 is CASSLKLAGAGELFF. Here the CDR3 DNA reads TGCGCCAGCAGCTTAAAACTAGCGGGAGCCGGGGAGCTGTTTTTT.

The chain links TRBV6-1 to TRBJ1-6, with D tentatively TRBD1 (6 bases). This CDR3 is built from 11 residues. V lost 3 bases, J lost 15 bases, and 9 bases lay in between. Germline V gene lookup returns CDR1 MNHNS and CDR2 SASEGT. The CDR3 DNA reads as TGTGCCAGCAGTGACTGGACAGTCCTCCACTTT. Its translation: CASSDWTVLHF.

The CDR3 DNA reads TGTGCCAGCAGTTTCCCCCCTAGACCATTCGAGCAGTACTTC. Translating it yields CASSFPPRPFEQYF. The chain combines TRBV28 with TRBJ2-7; the D is unclear. Between the trimmed V and J ends, which lost 3 bases and 6 bases, there was a span of 15 bases. The CDR3 totals 14 residues. Germline V CDR1 and CDR2: MDHEN, SYDVKM.

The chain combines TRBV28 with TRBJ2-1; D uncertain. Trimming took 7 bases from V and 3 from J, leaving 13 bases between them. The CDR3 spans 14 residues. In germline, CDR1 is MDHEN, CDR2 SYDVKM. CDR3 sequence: CASTRPVYYNEQFF. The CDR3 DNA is TGTGCCAGCACAAGGCCTGTTTACTACAATGAGCAGTTCTTC.

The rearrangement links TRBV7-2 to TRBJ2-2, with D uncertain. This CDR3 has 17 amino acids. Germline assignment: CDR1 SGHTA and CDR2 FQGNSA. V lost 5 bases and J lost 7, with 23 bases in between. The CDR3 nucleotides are TGTGCCAGCAGCCCATACGCGACGGGCCCCAACGGCGGGGAGCTGTTTTTT. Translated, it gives CASSPYATGPNGGELFF.